Listed below are T cell receptor beta chains from one sample, sequenced in a study of post-analysis software for immune sequencing data. TCRdb itself ran the PCR reads through MiXCR, one entry per CDR3 protein. Among some 800,000 distinct CDR3 sequences, 46% were seen once, and the ten largest hold roughly 4.4%. The sequenced sample was blood. Receptor source: a girl under 18 with multiple sclerosis. Each CDR3 is given with its conserved first and last residue. D genes are given only for firm matches. The size field is filled for only some rows; it gives once, few, many or a size class.

clone size: .
J gene: TRBJ2-1
D gene: .
V gene: TRBV6-5
CDR3 DNA: TGTGCCAGCAGTTACTCGACTTATAGCGAGCAGTTCTTC
CDR3 protein: CASSYSTYSEQFF

clone size: few
J gene: TRBJ2-3
D gene: TRBD1
V gene: TRBV12-3/TRBV12-4
CDR3 DNA: TGTGCCAGCAGTGGACGGGACAGGCCGTATACGCAGTATTTT
CDR3 protein: CASSGRDRPYTQYF

clone size: few
J gene: TRBJ2-3
D gene: .
V gene: TRBV20-1
CDR3 DNA: TGCAGTGCTAGTCTGGGGTCGGGTGCCTCTAGCACAGATACGCAGTATTTT
CDR3 protein: CSASLGSGASSTDTQYF

clone size: .
J gene: TRBJ2-1
D gene: .
V gene: TRBV4-2
CDR3 DNA: TGTGCCGGCAGCCAAGACCGCACCGAGCAGTTCTTC
CDR3 protein: CAGSQDRTEQFF

clone size: .
J gene: TRBJ2-1
D gene: TRBD2
V gene: TRBV15
CDR3 DNA: TGTGCCACCAGTCCAACTAGCGGGGCAGACAATGAGCAGTTCTTC
CDR3 protein: CATSPTSGADNEQFF

clone size: .
J gene: TRBJ2-2
D gene: TRBD1
V gene: TRBV28
CDR3 DNA: TGTGCCAGCAGTCTAGGGACAGGGGGCGCCCCCGGGGAGCTGTTTTTT
CDR3 protein: CASSLGTGGAPGELFF

clone size: few
J gene: TRBJ2-7
D gene: TRBD2
V gene: TRBV6-6
CDR3 DNA: TGTGCCAGCACCCTGGGGCTAGCGGGAGGCTACGAGCAGTACTTC
CDR3 protein: CASTLGLAGGYEQYF

clone size: .
J gene: TRBJ2-5
D gene: TRBD1
V gene: TRBV7-6
CDR3 DNA: TGTGCCAGCAGCGGGTCAGGGGGCTTGCGTCCCGAGACCCAGTACTTC
CDR3 protein: CASSGSGGLRPETQYF

clone size: .
J gene: TRBJ1-2
D gene: TRBD1
V gene: TRBV20-1
CDR3 DNA: TGCAGTGCTCTTGACAGGGGGCGCAGCTATGGCTACACCTTC
CDR3 protein: CSALDRGRSYGYTF

clone size: .
J gene: TRBJ2-7
D gene: TRBD2
V gene: TRBV4-2
CDR3 DNA: TGTGCCAGCAGCCCATCCGGACTAGCGGGAGGCCGGTGGGGCGAGCAGTACTTC
CDR3 protein: CASSPSGLAGGRWGEQYF

clone size: .
J gene: TRBJ2-7
D gene: .
V gene: TRBV20-1
CDR3 DNA: TGCAGTGCTAGAGATGGTGCTAGCGTTTACTCCTACGAGCAGTACTTC
CDR3 protein: CSARDGASVYSYEQYF

clone size: .
J gene: TRBJ2-6
D gene: .
V gene: TRBV5-6
CDR3 DNA: TGTGCCAGCAGCTTGGGCTTTTGGGGCAGGGAGAGCTCTGGGGCCAACGTCCTGACTTTC
CDR3 protein: CASSLGFWGRESSGANVLTF

clone size: .
J gene: TRBJ2-5
D gene: .
V gene: TRBV6-5
CDR3 DNA: TGTGCCAGCAGTTACTTGAGCACCTCCCAAGAGACCCAGTACTTC
CDR3 protein: CASSYLSTSQETQYF

clone size: .
J gene: TRBJ2-1
D gene: .
V gene: TRBV7-8
CDR3 DNA: TGTGCCAGCAGCGAAAGGAGGGGAAGAACTGAGCAGTTCTTC
CDR3 protein: CASSERRGRTEQFF

clone size: .
J gene: TRBJ1-2
D gene: TRBD1
V gene: TRBV6-6
CDR3 DNA: TGTGCCAGCAGGCATGACAGGGACGAGGGCTACACCTTC
CDR3 protein: CASRHDRDEGYTF

clone size: few
J gene: TRBJ2-3
D gene: .
V gene: TRBV5-5
CDR3 DNA: TGTGCCAGCAGCTTGACAGTTATACCCACAGATACGCAGTATTTT
CDR3 protein: CASSLTVIPTDTQYF

clone size: few
J gene: TRBJ2-7
D gene: .
V gene: TRBV2
CDR3 DNA: TGTGCCAGCAGTGACCACGAGCAGTACTTC
CDR3 protein: CASSDHEQYF

clone size: few
J gene: TRBJ2-3
D gene: .
V gene: TRBV20-1
CDR3 DNA: TGCAGTGCTAGCGCGACAGATACGCAGTATTTT
CDR3 protein: CSASATDTQYF

clone size: .
J gene: TRBJ2-6
D gene: TRBD1
V gene: TRBV29-1
CDR3 DNA: TGCAGCGTTGCCGGGACAGGGGACGCTGGGGCCAACGTCCTGACTTTC
CDR3 protein: CSVAGTGDAGANVLTF

clone size: few
J gene: TRBJ1-1
D gene: .
V gene: TRBV7-2
CDR3 DNA: TGTGCCAGCGGCCTGGGACCGAACACTGAAGCTTTCTTT
CDR3 protein: CASGLGPNTEAFF

clone size: few
J gene: TRBJ2-1
D gene: TRBD2
V gene: TRBV12-3/TRBV12-4
CDR3 DNA: TGTGCCACCGACATAGCGGGCCGGTACAATGAGCAGTTCTTC
CDR3 protein: CATDIAGRYNEQFF

clone size: few
J gene: TRBJ2-7
D gene: .
V gene: TRBV20-1
CDR3 DNA: TGCAGTGCTAGATTCGGCGGGGGCCGGGGTGAGCAGTACTTC
CDR3 protein: CSARFGGGRGEQYF

clone size: .
J gene: TRBJ1-2
D gene: .
V gene: TRBV15
CDR3 DNA: TGTGCCACCAGCAGCGCAAATGGCTACACCTTC
CDR3 protein: CATSSANGYTF

clone size: .
J gene: TRBJ2-1
D gene: .
V gene: TRBV2
CDR3 DNA: TGTGCCAGCCGGACATGGGGCCACAATGAGCAGTTCTTC
CDR3 protein: CASRTWGHNEQFF

clone size: .
J gene: TRBJ2-7
D gene: .
V gene: TRBV7-6
CDR3 DNA: TGTGCCAGCAGCTTACGAGGGGGTCCAGGGTCTACCTACGAGCAGTACTTC
CDR3 protein: CASSLRGGPGSTYEQYF

clone size: few
J gene: TRBJ1-4
D gene: .
V gene: TRBV7-6
CDR3 DNA: TGTGCCAGCAGCTCTCGACGGAATGAAAAACTGTTTTTT
CDR3 protein: CASSSRRNEKLFF

clone size: .
J gene: TRBJ2-3
D gene: .
V gene: TRBV12-3/TRBV12-4
CDR3 DNA: TGTGCCAGCAGTTTAGCGCCAGGAGGGCTAGAGCTCACAGATACGCAGTATTTT
CDR3 protein: CASSLAPGGLELTDTQYF

clone size: .
J gene: TRBJ1-4
D gene: TRBD1
V gene: TRBV6-5
CDR3 DNA: TGTGCCAGCAGCGGTCGACAGGGGTCTCTGGAACTGTTTTTT
CDR3 protein: CASSGRQGSLELFF

clone size: .
J gene: TRBJ2-7
D gene: .
V gene: TRBV5-8
CDR3 DNA: TGTGCCAGCAGCTTGCGGACAGACTTCTACGAGCAGTACTTC
CDR3 protein: CASSLRTDFYEQYF

clone size: few
J gene: TRBJ2-5
D gene: .
V gene: TRBV25-1
CDR3 DNA: TGTGCCAGCAGTGAGGAGGGGGCGTCGCCCCGACAAGAGACCCAGTACTTC
CDR3 protein: CASSEEGASPRQETQYF

clone size: .
J gene: TRBJ2-1
D gene: TRBD2
V gene: TRBV2
CDR3 DNA: TGTGCCAGCAGTGTCCTAGCGGGAGGTCTCTACAATGAGCAGTTCTTC
CDR3 protein: CASSVLAGGLYNEQFF

clone size: .
J gene: TRBJ2-1
D gene: .
V gene: TRBV12-3/TRBV12-4
CDR3 DNA: TGTGCCAGCAGCGTTAGCGGTGATGAGCAGTTCTTC
CDR3 protein: CASSVSGDEQFF

clone size: .
J gene: TRBJ2-5
D gene: .
V gene: TRBV29-1
CDR3 DNA: TGCAGCGCGAGACCCCAAGAGACCCAGTACTTC
CDR3 protein: CSARPQETQYF

clone size: .
J gene: TRBJ2-5
D gene: .
V gene: TRBV9
CDR3 DNA: TGTGCCAGCAGTGGACTACAGGGTGAAGAGACCCAGTACTTC
CDR3 protein: CASSGLQGEETQYF

clone size: few
J gene: TRBJ2-5
D gene: .
V gene: TRBV4-1
CDR3 DNA: TGCGCCAGCAGCCGGGAGCAGCAAGAGACCCAGTACTTC
CDR3 protein: CASSREQQETQYF

clone size: few
J gene: TRBJ2-5
D gene: .
V gene: TRBV7-2
CDR3 DNA: TGTGCCAGCAGCTTAGAGAGGACCCAGTACTTC
CDR3 protein: CASSLERTQYF

clone size: few
J gene: TRBJ2-3
D gene: TRBD2
V gene: TRBV19
CDR3 DNA: TGTGCCAGTAGTTCTGGACTAGTGGCAGATACGCAGTATTTT
CDR3 protein: CASSSGLVADTQYF

clone size: few
J gene: TRBJ2-7
D gene: .
V gene: TRBV5-1
CDR3 DNA: TGCGCCAGCAGCTTGGCCGGGCAGGCAAACTACGAGCAGTACTTC
CDR3 protein: CASSLAGQANYEQYF

clone size: .
J gene: TRBJ2-5
D gene: TRBD2
V gene: TRBV7-9
CDR3 DNA: TGTGCCAGCAGCTTAGGGGTCGGTAGCGGGCCCCTCCAAGAGACCCAGTACTTC
CDR3 protein: CASSLGVGSGPLQETQYF

clone size: few
J gene: TRBJ1-2
D gene: TRBD1
V gene: TRBV10-3
CDR3 DNA: TGTGCCATCAGCAACGGACAGGGGTGGTATGGCTACACCTTC
CDR3 protein: CAISNGQGWYGYTF

clone size: .
J gene: TRBJ2-7
D gene: .
V gene: TRBV11-2
CDR3 DNA: TGTGCCAGCAGCCAGGGTCTCCTCGAGCAGTACTTC
CDR3 protein: CASSQGLLEQYF